The 30 T cell receptor beta chains given below trace back to one sample, sequenced in a study of T cell responses to AZD1222 COVID-19 vaccine. Method: immunoSEQ multiplex PCR; TCRdb's copy keeps in-frame clones and lacks some. Found here are roughly 150,000 clones, 80% to 95% of them singletons; the top ten hold over 1.5%. The sample here was peripheral blood, taken on day 0 of AZD1222 vaccination. The receptors were gathered from an adult in good health.

The J gene is TRBJ1-1, the V gene TRBV15; D not resolved. Trimming left V 0 bases short and J 4 bases short, with 6 bases between. Germline V gives CDR1 LNHNV, CDR2 YYDKDF (reference sequence). The CDR3 runs to 13 residues. DNA of the CDR3: TGTGCCACCAGCAGAGATAGGGTCACTGAAGCTTTCTTT. Translating it yields CATSRDRVTEAFF. The whole variable domain, remainder taken from reference TRBV15 and TRBJ1-1, is DAMVIQNPRYQVTQFGKPVTLSCSQTLNHNVMYWYQQKSSQAPKLLFHYYDKDFNNEADTPDNFQSRRPNTSFCFLDIRSPGLGDTAMYLCATSRDRVTEAFFGQGTRLTVV.

This sequence joins TRBV4-1 and TRBJ2-4; TRBD2 agrees at 8 bases. The CDR3 has 16 residues. The V gene's germline CDR1 is MGHRA and CDR2 YSYEKL. Unmatched junction bases numbered 8, after V lost 4 bases and J lost 3 bases. The CDR3 DNA sequence: TGCGCCAGCAGCCTAACAGCGGGGGTCGGCAAAAACATTCAGTACTTC. It translates to CASSLTAGVGKNIQYF.

This sequence joins TRBV5-1 and TRBJ1-1; possibly TRBD1 for D (6 bases). The germline CDR1 and CDR2 sequences are SGHRS and YFSETQ. V gave up 5 bases and J gave up 1 base, with 15 bases separating them. This CDR3 spans 15 amino acids. CDR3 region: CASSGLGGQNTEAFF. The DNA for the CDR3 is TGCGCCAGCAGTGGCCTGGGGGGCCAGAACACTGAAGCTTTCTTT.

The chain links TRBV5-1 to TRBJ1-6; no clear D. Germline CDR1 SGHRS, CDR2 YFSETQ. This CDR3 comprises 13 residues. The V end lost 6 bases, the J end lost 5 bases, and 9 bases lay between the germline ends. Here the CDR3 reads CASNDLDNSPLHF. The CDR3 nucleotides are TGCGCCAGCAACGATCTAGATAATTCACCCCTCCACTTT.

The CDR3 protein is CAQQLGGTAPLHF. CDR3 DNA sequence: TGTGCTCAACAATTGGGTGGGACGGCACCCCTCCACTTT. The chain employs TRBV30 and TRBJ1-6; a weak D match, TRBD1 (5 bases). The length of the CDR3 is 13 residues. Per the germline V gene, CDR1 is GTSNPN and CDR2 is SVGIG (reference sequence).

The chain is built from TRBV5-1 and TRBJ2-5, with D tentatively TRBD2 (6 bases). The CDR3 covers 14 residues. CDR1 is SGHRS and CDR2 is YFSETQ in the germline V gene. V gave up 0 bases and J gave up 1 base, with 7 bases separating them. The CDR3 DNA reads as TGCGCCAGCAGCTTGGGGGACTTCCAAGAGACCCAGTACTTC. Translated: CASSLGDFQETQYF.

The V and J genes are TRBV4-2 and TRBJ2-2; a possible D gene is TRBD2 (5 bases). CDR1 and CDR2 (germline): LGHNA, YNFKEQ. The length of the CDR3 is 20 residues. V dropped 1 base and J dropped 4 bases, with 25 bases sitting between them. CDR3 sequence: CASSQVTQFIRTSITGELFF. Written as DNA, the CDR3 is TGTGCCAGCAGCCAAGTAACCCAATTTATAAGGACTTCCATCACCGGGGAGCTGTTTTTT.

The rearrangement links TRBV5-6 to TRBJ1-2; D unclear. This CDR3 is built from 13 residues. The ends were cut back, 0 bases at V and 7 bases at J, with 10 bases in the middle. CDR1 SGHDT and CDR2 YYEEEE come from the germline V gene. CDR3 sequence: CASSLVRGFGYTF. CDR3 sequence (DNA): TGTGCCAGCAGCTTGGTTAGAGGGTTTGGCTACACCTTC.

Only one count was recorded for this clone. The chain recombines TRBV9 with TRBJ2-5, with 11 bases lining up with TRBD2. Looked up from germline, CDR1 is SGDLS and CDR2 is YYNGEE. The CDR3 extends over 17 amino acids. V lost 3 bases and J lost 4; bases outside the gene matches: 11. The DNA for the CDR3 is TGTGCCAGCAGCGCCTTAGCGGGAGGGCCGGTTTTAGAGACCCAGTACTTC. The encoded protein is CASSALAGGPVLETQYF.

The J gene is TRBJ1-5, the V gene TRBV27; possible D gene TRBD1, 6 bases. The CDR3 runs to 16 residues. Germline V gene sequence: CDR1 MNHEY, CDR2 SMNVEV (reference sequence). Trimming took 6 bases from V and 0 from J, leaving 15 bases between them. The CDR3 DNA reads TGTGCCAGCAGCCCCCAGGGGTATTATAGCAATCAGCCCCAGCATTTT. Amino acids: CASSPQGYYSNQPQHF.

This clone was detected only once. V and J are TRBV6-6 and TRBJ2-3; D remains unclear. There are 12 residues in the CDR3. Trimming pared 0 bases from V and 5 bases from J, leaving 3 bases between. Germline V gene data show CDR1 as MNHNY and CDR2 as SVGAGI (reference sequence). CDR3 protein: CASSYSGDTQYF. Here the CDR3 DNA reads TGTGCCAGCAGTTACTCTGGAGATACGCAGTATTTT.

V usage is TRBV2 and J usage is TRBJ1-6; D remains ambiguous. V lost 6 bases and J 8 bases, leaving 20 bases between the germline ends. From germline, CDR1 is SNHLY and CDR2 FYNNEI. The CDR3 loop spans 16 amino acids. CDR3 DNA: TGTGCCAGCAGGGCCGGGCCCACGACCCCGGATTCACCCCTCCACTTT. This codes for CASRAGPTTPDSPLHF.

V usage is TRBV12-5 and J usage is TRBJ1-5; D not resolved. Germline V gene data show CDR1 as LGHNT and CDR2 as FRNRAP. The CDR3 sequence is 15 residues long. V shed 5 bases and J shed 1 base, with 12 bases lying between them. The CDR3 nucleotides read TGTGCTAGTGGTCTGGCAGCCTTAAGCAATCAGCCCCAGCATTTT. It codes for CASGLAALSNQPQHF.

V gene TRBV6-8 combines with J gene TRBJ1-5; maybe TRBD1 (5 bases). Per the germline V gene, CDR1 is MNHGY and CDR2 is SAAAGT. The CDR3 is 15 amino acids. The V end was cut by 10 bases, the J end by 1 base, with 17 bases between. CDR3 DNA sequence: TGTGCCACTAATTGCCGACAGACCAGCAATCAGCCCCAGCATTTT. This codes for CATNCRQTSNQPQHF.

This sequence joins TRBV19 and TRBJ1-5, with D possibly matching TRBD1 (5 bases). There are 14 residues in the CDR3. V lost 5 bases, J lost 3 bases, and 11 bases lay in between. The germline gives CDR1 LNHDA, CDR2 SQIVND (reference sequence). DNA of the CDR3: TGTGCCAGTAGTGGAGACAGAGCCAATCAGCCCCAGCATTTT. Translated, it gives CASSGDRANQPQHF.

V gene TRBV5-6 combines with J gene TRBJ1-4, with D unresolved. The CDR3 extends over 15 amino acids. The germline V and J ends were trimmed by 4 bases and 2 bases, with 12 bases remaining between them. The germline V gene has CDR1 SGHDT and CDR2 YYEEEE. The CDR3: CASSPGPTTNEKLFF. CDR3 sequence (DNA): TGTGCCAGCAGCCCCGGGCCAACGACTAATGAAAAACTGTTTTTT.

This clone was found a few times. The chain links TRBV6-5 to TRBJ2-1; D is tentatively TRBD1 or TRBD2 (5 bases each). The CDR3 covers 15 residues. V lost 6 bases to trimming and J lost 8 bases, with 20 bases between them. The germline V gene has CDR1 MNHEY and CDR2 SVGAGI. In DNA form, the CDR3 reads TGTGCCAGCAGGTCGACCGGGACGAAATTCGATGAGCAGTTCTTC. Translation gives CASRSTGTKFDEQFF.

The chain has TRBV11-2 and TRBJ2-2; no clear D. The germline V and J ends were trimmed by 11 bases and 4 bases, with 14 bases remaining between them. Germline CDR1 and CDR2: SGHAT and FQNNGV. The CDR3 is 13 residues long. The CDR3 DNA is TGTGCCTCAGCAAGGTCCCGCACCGGGGAGCTGTTTTTT. This encodes CASARSRTGELFF.

The chain links TRBV18 to TRBJ2-7; tentatively, D is TRBD2 (5 bases). The CDR3 has 14 residues. V gave up 3 bases and J gave up 3 bases, with 12 bases separating them. Germline CDR1 and CDR2: KGHSH and LQKENI. The CDR3 reads CASSPAGRGYEQYF. CDR3 sequence (DNA): TGTGCCAGCTCACCCGCGGGCAGAGGCTACGAGCAGTACTTC.

The chain employs TRBV6-2 or TRBV6-3 and TRBJ2-1; TRBD1 might be the D (6 bases). Germline CDR1 is MNHEY and CDR2 is SVGEGT. The germline V and J ends were trimmed by 5 bases and 6 bases, with 11 bases remaining between them. The CDR3 length is 13 residues. CDR3 residues: CASSHPRGNEQFF. The CDR3 bases are TGTGCCAGCAGTCACCCCAGGGGCAATGAGCAGTTCTTC.

The chain has TRBV30 and TRBJ2-1, with TRBD2 as a possible D gene (6 bases). This CDR3 is 15 amino acids long. Germline V gene sequence: CDR1 GTSNPN, CDR2 SVGIG (reference sequence). The ends were cut back, 0 bases at V and 7 bases at J, with 16 bases in the middle. The CDR3 region is CAWSVVLAKGNEQFF. CDR3 in DNA: TGTGCCTGGAGTGTCGTTCTAGCGAAAGGGAATGAGCAGTTCTTC.

The V gene is TRBV7-3, the J gene TRBJ2-1; TRBD2 matches at 9 bases. The V gene's germline CDR1 is SGHTA and CDR2 FQGTGA. After removal of 4 bases from V and 2 bases from J, the junction contained 3 bases not matched to a gene. This CDR3 region has 15 residues. DNA of the CDR3: TGTGCCAGCAGCTCCCGACTAGCGGCCTACAATGAGCAGTTCTTC. It translates to CASSSRLAAYNEQFF.

The V gene is TRBV11-2, the J gene TRBJ1-2; D is undetermined. CDR3 length: 13 amino acids. The germline CDR1 and CDR2 sequences are SGHAT and FQNNGV. V lost 1 base, J lost 7 bases, and 10 bases lay in between. In DNA, the CDR3 is TGTGCCAGCAGCTTAGGTCGTGTTTCTGGCTACACCTTC. Amino acid sequence: CASSLGRVSGYTF.

The V and J genes are TRBV2 and TRBJ2-5; D unresolved. Trimming left V 5 bases short and J 3 bases short, with 10 bases between. In germline, CDR1 is SNHLY, CDR2 FYNNEI. This CDR3 has 13 residues. This CDR3 is CASSWLEKETQYF. The CDR3 DNA reads as TGTGCCAGCAGTTGGTTGGAGAAAGAGACCCAGTACTTC. Full variable domain (remainder filled in from reference TRBV2 and TRBJ2-5): EPEVTQTPSHQVTQMGQEVILRCVPISNHLYFYWYRQILGQKVEFLVSFYNNEISEKSEIFDDQFSVERPDGSNFTLKIRSTKLEDSAMYFCASSWLEKETQYFGPGTRLLVL.

The chain combines TRBV29-1 with TRBJ2-1; 13 nucleotides line up with TRBD2. The CDR3 covers 16 residues. Germline V lookup: CDR1 SQVTM, CDR2 ANQGSEA. Losses at the gene ends were 4 bases for V and 8 bases for J; bases not matched to a gene: 11. As DNA, the CDR3 is TGCAGCGTTGTAGGACTAGCGGGAGCCTTTGGGGATGAGCAGTTCTTC. Amino acid sequence: CSVVGLAGAFGDEQFF.

The chain links TRBV11-1 to TRBJ2-1, with D tentatively TRBD2 (6 bases). Trimming took 2 bases from V and 9 from J, leaving 17 bases between them. Germline V lookup: CDR1 SGHAT, CDR2 FQDESV (reference sequence). The CDR3 runs 15 residues. The CDR3 protein is CASSLLFGTLAEQFF. The CDR3 coding sequence is TGTGCCAGCAGCTTATTGTTTGGGACTCTAGCTGAGCAGTTCTTC. Using reference TRBV11-1 and TRBJ2-1 for the parts outside the CDR3, the full variable domain is EAEVAQSPRYKITEKSQAVAFWCDPISGHATLYWYRQILGQGPELLVQFQDESVVDDSQLPKDRFSAERLKGVDSTLKIQPAELGDSAMYLCASSLLFGTLAEQFFGPGTRLTVL.

V is TRBV18 and J is TRBJ1-3; 9 bases agree with TRBD1. The V gene's germline CDR1 is KGHSH and CDR2 LQKENI. The CDR3 is made up of 17 amino acids. The V gene end was trimmed by 4 bases and the J gene end by 0 bases; junction bases not matched to a gene: 7. CDR3 nucleotides: TGTGCCAGCTCACTATCACAGGGGGCCCTCTCTGGAAACACCATATATTTT. It is translated as CASSLSQGALSGNTIYF.

The chain uses TRBV4-3 and TRBJ2-2; D gene unclear. The CDR3 extends over 15 amino acids. Trimming removed 1 base from V and 2 bases from J, with 8 bases in between. Germline CDR1 and CDR2: LGHNA and YSLEER. CDR3 loop: CASSQVAENTGELFF. In nucleotides, the CDR3 is TGCGCCAGCAGCCAAGTGGCAGAAAACACCGGGGAGCTGTTTTTT.

This clone has only a few counts. This chain uses TRBV11-2 with TRBJ1-2, with no clear D. The CDR3 totals 15 residues. V was shortened by 5 bases and J by 2 bases, with 15 bases between the two germline ends. CDR1 and CDR2 (germline): SGHAT, FQNNGV. CDR3 sequence (DNA): TGTGCCAGCAGCCCCCATCGGATATCGAACTATGGCTACACCTTC. The encoded protein is CASSPHRISNYGYTF.

This clone has only a few counts. The V call is TRBV6-2 or TRBV6-3, the J call TRBJ2-2, with D unresolved. The CDR3 is made up of 16 amino acids. Deletions cut 6 bases from V and 5 bases from J, with 19 bases between. Germline V lookup: CDR1 MNHEY, CDR2 SVGEGT. The CDR3, as DNA: TGTGCCAGCAGCTCCGATGCGGACGCCGGGACCGGGGAGCTGTTTTTT. As protein: CASSSDADAGTGELFF.